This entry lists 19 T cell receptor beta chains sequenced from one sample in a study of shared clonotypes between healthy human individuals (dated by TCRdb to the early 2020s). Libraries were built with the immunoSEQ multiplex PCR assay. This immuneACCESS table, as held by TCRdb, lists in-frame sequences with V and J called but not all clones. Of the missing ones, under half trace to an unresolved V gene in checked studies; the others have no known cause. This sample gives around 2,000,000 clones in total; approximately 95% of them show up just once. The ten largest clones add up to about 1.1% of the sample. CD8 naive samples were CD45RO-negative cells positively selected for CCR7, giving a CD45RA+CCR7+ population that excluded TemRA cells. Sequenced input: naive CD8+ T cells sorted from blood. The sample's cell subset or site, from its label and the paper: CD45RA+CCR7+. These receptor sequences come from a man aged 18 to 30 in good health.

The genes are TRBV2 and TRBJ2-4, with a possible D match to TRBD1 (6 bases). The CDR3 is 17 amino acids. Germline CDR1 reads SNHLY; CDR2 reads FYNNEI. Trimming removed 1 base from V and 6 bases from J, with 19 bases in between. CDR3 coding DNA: TGTGCCAGCAGTGAAGGCTCGACAGGACTGGTCTCAAACATTCAGTACTTC. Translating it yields CASSEGSTGLVSNIQYF.

The CDR3 is CASSVQGAGYGYTF. Written as DNA, the CDR3 is TGTGCCAGCAGTGTACAGGGGGCAGGCTATGGCTACACCTTC. V is TRBV14 and J is TRBJ1-2; TRBD1 agrees at 9 bases. The germline V gene encodes CDR1 SGHDN and CDR2 FVKESK. V was pared by 6 bases and J by 4 bases, with 6 bases of the junction left unmatched. The length of the CDR3 is 14 residues.

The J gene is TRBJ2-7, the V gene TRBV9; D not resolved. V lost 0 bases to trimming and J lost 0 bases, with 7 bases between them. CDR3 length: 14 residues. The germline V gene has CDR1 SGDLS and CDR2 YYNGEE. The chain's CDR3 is CASSVAMTSYEQYF. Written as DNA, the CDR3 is TGTGCCAGCAGCGTAGCTATGACCTCCTACGAGCAGTACTTC. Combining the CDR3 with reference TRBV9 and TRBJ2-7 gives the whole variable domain DSGVTQTPKHLITATGQRVTLRCSPRSGDLSVYWYQQSLDQGLQFLIQYYNGEERAKGNILERFSAQQFPDLHSELNLSSLELGDSALYFCASSVAMTSYEQYFGPGTRLTVT.

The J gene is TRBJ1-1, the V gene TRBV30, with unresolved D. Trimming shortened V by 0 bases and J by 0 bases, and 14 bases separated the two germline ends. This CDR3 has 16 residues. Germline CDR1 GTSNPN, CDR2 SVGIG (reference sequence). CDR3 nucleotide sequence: TGTGCCTGGAGTGTAGACGGGATGGTCATGAACACTGAAGCTTTCTTT. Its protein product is CAWSVDGMVMNTEAFF.

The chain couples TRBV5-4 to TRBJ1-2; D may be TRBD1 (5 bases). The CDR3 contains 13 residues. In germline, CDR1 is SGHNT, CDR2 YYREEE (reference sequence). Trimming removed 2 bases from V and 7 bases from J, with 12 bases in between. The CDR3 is CASSFGGFGGYTF. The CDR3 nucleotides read TGTGCCAGCAGCTTTGGGGGTTTCGGTGGCTACACCTTC.

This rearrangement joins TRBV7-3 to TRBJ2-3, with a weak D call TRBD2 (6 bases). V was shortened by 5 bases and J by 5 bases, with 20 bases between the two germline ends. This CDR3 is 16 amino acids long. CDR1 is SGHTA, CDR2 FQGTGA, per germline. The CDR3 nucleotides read TGTGCCAGCAGCCCTAATTTCACCCCAGCGGGAGATACGCAGTATTTT. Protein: CASSPNFTPAGDTQYF. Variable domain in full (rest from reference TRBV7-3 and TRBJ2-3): GAGVSQTPSNKVTEKGKYVELRCDPISGHTALYWYRQSLGQGPEFLIYFQGTGAADDSGLPNDRFFAVRPEGSVSTLKIQRTERGDSAVYLCASSPNFTPAGDTQYFGPGTRLTVL.

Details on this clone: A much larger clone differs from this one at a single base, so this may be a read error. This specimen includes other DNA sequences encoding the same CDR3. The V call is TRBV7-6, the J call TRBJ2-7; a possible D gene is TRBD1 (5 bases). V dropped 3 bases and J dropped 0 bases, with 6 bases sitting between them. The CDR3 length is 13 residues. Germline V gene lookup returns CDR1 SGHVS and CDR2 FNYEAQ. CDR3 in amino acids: CASSLDTSYEQYF. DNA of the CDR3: TGTGCCAGCAGCTTGGACACCTCCTACGAGCAGTACTTC.

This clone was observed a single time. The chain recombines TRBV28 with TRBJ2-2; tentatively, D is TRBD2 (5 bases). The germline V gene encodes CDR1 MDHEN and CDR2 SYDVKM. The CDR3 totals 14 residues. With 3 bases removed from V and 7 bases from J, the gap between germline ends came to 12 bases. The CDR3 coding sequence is TGTGCCAGCAGTTTTAGAGGGAGCGGCGGGGAGCTGTTTTTT. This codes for CASSFRGSGGELFF.

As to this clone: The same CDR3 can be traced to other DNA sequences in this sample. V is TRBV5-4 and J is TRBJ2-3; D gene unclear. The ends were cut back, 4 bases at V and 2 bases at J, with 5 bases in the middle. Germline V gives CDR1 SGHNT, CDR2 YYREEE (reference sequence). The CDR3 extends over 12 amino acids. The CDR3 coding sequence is TGTGCCAGCAGCCTATACACAGATACGCAGTATTTT. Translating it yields CASSLYTDTQYF.

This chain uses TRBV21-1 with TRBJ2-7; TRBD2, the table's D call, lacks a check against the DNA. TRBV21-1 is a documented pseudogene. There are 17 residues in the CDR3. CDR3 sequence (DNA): TGTGCCAGCAGCAAAAAGGGCGGCGGGAGGAGCTCCTACGAGCAGTACTTC. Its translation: CASSKKGGGRSSYEQYF.

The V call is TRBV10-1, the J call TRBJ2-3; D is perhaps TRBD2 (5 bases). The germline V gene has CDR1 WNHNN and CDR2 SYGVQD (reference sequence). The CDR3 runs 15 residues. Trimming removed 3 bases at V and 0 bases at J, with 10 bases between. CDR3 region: CASSDGVFSTDTQYF. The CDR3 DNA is TGCGCCAGCAGTGACGGGGTGTTTAGCACAGATACGCAGTATTTT.

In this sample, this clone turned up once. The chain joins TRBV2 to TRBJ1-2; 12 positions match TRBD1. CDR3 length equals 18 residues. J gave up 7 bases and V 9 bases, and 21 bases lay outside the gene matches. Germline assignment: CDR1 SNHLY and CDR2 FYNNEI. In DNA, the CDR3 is TGTGCCAGAGAGGGACAGGGGGCGAACCTCGGAGGTTTAGGTGGCTACACCTTC. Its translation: CAREGQGANLGGLGGYTF.

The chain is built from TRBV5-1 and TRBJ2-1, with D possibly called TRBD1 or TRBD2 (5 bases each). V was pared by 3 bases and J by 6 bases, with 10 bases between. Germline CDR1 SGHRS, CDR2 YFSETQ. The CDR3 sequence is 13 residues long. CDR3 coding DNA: TGCGCCAGCAGCTGGGACGGGCCCAATGAGCAGTTCTTC. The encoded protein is CASSWDGPNEQFF. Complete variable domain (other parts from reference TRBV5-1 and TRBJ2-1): KAGVTQTPRYLIKTRGQQVTLSCSPISGHRSVSWYQQTPGQGLQFLFEYFSETQRNKGNFPGRFSGRQFSNSRSEMNVSTLELGDSALYLCASSWDGPNEQFFGPGTRLTVL.

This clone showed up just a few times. CDR3 amino acids: CAWSPYAGQDYNSPLHF. The CDR3 DNA reads TGTGCCTGGAGTCCCTACGCGGGACAAGACTATAATTCACCCCTCCACTTT. The rearrangement uses TRBV30 and TRBJ1-6, with D maybe TRBD1 (6 bases). Trimming removed 2 bases from V and 3 bases from J, with 17 bases in between. This CDR3 contains 17 residues. Germline V gene sequence: CDR1 GTSNPN, CDR2 SVGIG (reference sequence).

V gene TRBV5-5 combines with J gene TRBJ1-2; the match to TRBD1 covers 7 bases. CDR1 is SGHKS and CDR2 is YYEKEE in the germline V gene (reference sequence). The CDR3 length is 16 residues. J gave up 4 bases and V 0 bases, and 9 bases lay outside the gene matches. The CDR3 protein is CASSLAFPDRVYGYTF. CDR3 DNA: TGTGCCAGCAGCTTGGCCTTCCCCGACAGGGTCTATGGCTACACCTTC.

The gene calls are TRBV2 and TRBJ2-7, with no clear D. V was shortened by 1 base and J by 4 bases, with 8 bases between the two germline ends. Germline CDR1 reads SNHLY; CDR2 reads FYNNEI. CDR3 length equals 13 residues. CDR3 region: CASSEGAYYEQYF. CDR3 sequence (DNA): TGTGCCAGCAGTGAAGGGGCTTATTACGAGCAGTACTTC.

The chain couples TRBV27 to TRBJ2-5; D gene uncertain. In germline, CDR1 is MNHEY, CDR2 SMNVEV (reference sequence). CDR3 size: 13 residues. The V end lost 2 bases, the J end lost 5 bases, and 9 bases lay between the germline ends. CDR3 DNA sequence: TGTGCCAGCAGTTTAGTAGCTTGGGAGACCCAGTACTTC. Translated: CASSLVAWETQYF.

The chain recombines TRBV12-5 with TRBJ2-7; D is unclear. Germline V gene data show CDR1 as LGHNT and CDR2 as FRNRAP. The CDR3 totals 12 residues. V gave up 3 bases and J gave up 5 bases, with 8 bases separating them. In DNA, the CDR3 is TGTGCTAGTGGTTTCCGAACGAACGAGCAGTACTTC. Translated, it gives CASGFRTNEQYF.

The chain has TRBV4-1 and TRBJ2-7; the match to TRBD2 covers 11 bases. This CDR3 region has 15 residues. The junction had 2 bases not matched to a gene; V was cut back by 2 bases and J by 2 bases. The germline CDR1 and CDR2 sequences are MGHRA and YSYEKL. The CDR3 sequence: CASSQYSGGAYEQYF. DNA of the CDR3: TGCGCCAGCAGCCAATATAGCGGGGGGGCCTACGAGCAGTACTTC.